These 13 T cell receptor beta chains originate from one sample sequenced in a study of cytomegalovirus exposure and HLA in healthy donors (dated by TCRdb to about 2017). Library generation was performed with the immunoSEQ multiplex PCR assay. For the multiplex PCR, a mixture combining 60 forward primers for TCR Vbeta segments and 13 reverse primers for TCR Jbeta segments was used. TCRdb stores this immuneACCESS table with in-frame sequences only. Part of the clones is absent; in the studies checked, under half of the shortfall reflects unresolved V genes, and no reason is known for the rest. The sample table contains about 160,000 clones; only one count was recorded for 77% of them. Less than 4.5% of the sample lies in the top ten. The sample taken for sequencing was PBMCs. Every receptor here comes from a man aged 25-45 years in good health and CMV-seropositive.

The rearrangement links TRBV6-6 to TRBJ1-5; TRBD1 matches 8 bases. Trimming took 0 bases from V and 6 from J; bases not matched to a gene: 7. In germline, CDR1 is MNHNY, CDR2 SVGAGI (reference sequence). CDR3 size: 16 residues. In nucleotides, the CDR3 is TGTGCCAGCAGTTACTCGCTGGCAGGGGGCGGTCAGCCCCAGCATTTT. Residues: CASSYSLAGGGQPQHF.

J is TRBJ2-5 and V is TRBV13; TRBD2 might be the D (5 bases). The CDR3 has 14 residues. Germline V gene sequence: CDR1 PRHDT, CDR2 FYEKMQ (reference sequence). The V end was cut by 5 bases, the J end by 5 bases, with 15 bases between. DNA for the CDR3: TGTGCCAGCAGCCGATCCGGGGTTATCGAGACCCAGTACTTC. Translated: CASSRSGVIETQYF.

The chain couples TRBV6-1 to TRBJ1-2; 11 positions agree with TRBD1. Looked up from germline, CDR1 is MNHNS and CDR2 is SASEGT. The V gene end was trimmed by 7 bases and the J gene end by 6 bases; junction bases not matched to a gene: 7. CDR3 size: 14 residues. CDR3 nucleotides: TGTGCCAGCATATTGGGACAGGGGGACGATGGCTACACCTTC. Translated: CASILGQGDDGYTF.

CDR3 DNA: TGTGCCAGCAGGCCGGAGGGGGCGGGCACAGATACGCAGTATTTT. As protein: CASRPEGAGTDTQYF. This rearrangement joins TRBV7-2 to TRBJ2-3, with a tentative D call TRBD1 (7 bases). From germline, CDR1 is SGHTA and CDR2 FQGNSA. CDR3 length equals 15 residues. Trimming cost V 6 bases and J 1 base, with 14 bases left between them.

The gene calls are TRBV5-1 and TRBJ2-1; 10 nucleotides match TRBD2. CDR3 length equals 16 residues. Trimming at V came to 4 bases and at J to 0 bases, leaving 4 bases not matched to a gene. Per germline, CDR1 SGHRS and CDR2 YFSETQ. The CDR3 reads CASSKSGGGSYNEQFF. Here the CDR3 DNA reads TGCGCCAGCAGCAAAAGCGGGGGGGGCTCCTACAATGAGCAGTTCTTC. Complete variable domain (other parts from reference TRBV5-1 and TRBJ2-1): KAGVTQTPRYLIKTRGQQVTLSCSPISGHRSVSWYQQTPGQGLQFLFEYFSETQRNKGNFPGRFSGRQFSNSRSEMNVSTLELGDSALYLCASSKSGGGSYNEQFFGPGTRLTVL.

The V gene is TRBV28, the J gene TRBJ2-7; D may be TRBD1 (6 bases). There are 14 residues in the CDR3. Germline CDR1 MDHEN, CDR2 SYDVKM. The V end was cut by 6 bases, the J end by 2 bases, with 14 bases between. CDR3 sequence (DNA): TGTGCCAGCAGAAACCCTGGGGACACCTACGAGCAGTACTTC. Translated: CASRNPGDTYEQYF. Full variable domain (rest looked up from reference TRBV28 and TRBJ2-7): DVKVTQSSRYLVKRTGEKVFLECVQDMDHENMFWYRQDPGLGLRLIYFSYDVKMKEKGDIPEGYSVSREKKERFSLILESASTNQTSMYLCASRNPGDTYEQYFGPGTRLTVT.

This clone has only one observation. CDR3 nucleotide sequence: TGCGCCAGCAGCCCGGGACAGATGGGTTTGACTGAAGCTTTCTTT. Translation: CASSPGQMGLTEAFF. The chain recombines TRBV5-1 with TRBJ1-1, with TRBD1 identical over 7 bases. Losses at the gene ends were 4 bases for V and 5 bases for J; bases not matched to a gene: 11. Germline-derived CDR1 and CDR2 are SGHRS and YFSETQ. The CDR3 runs 15 residues.

V is TRBV6-1 and J is TRBJ2-7, with a weak D call TRBD1 (6 bases). This CDR3 comprises 13 residues. From germline, CDR1 is MNHNS and CDR2 SASEGT. Deletions cut 6 bases from V and 4 bases from J, with 13 bases between. CDR3 coding DNA: TGTGCCAGCAGGAACCCCGACAGGTACGAGCAGTACTTC. This gives the protein CASRNPDRYEQYF.

V usage is TRBV19 and J usage is TRBJ2-5, with 7 nucleotides matching TRBD1. V shed 3 bases, J shed 3 bases, and the junction held 10 bases outside the gene matches. Per the germline V gene, CDR1 is LNHDA and CDR2 is SQIVND (reference sequence). This CDR3 has 16 residues. This CDR3 is CASSMNRGRGEETQYF. The CDR3 DNA follows: TGTGCCAGTAGTATGAACAGGGGTCGGGGAGAAGAGACCCAGTACTTC.

This chain links TRBV28 with TRBJ1-1; D is possibly TRBD1 (6 bases). This CDR3 is built from 15 residues. The ends were cut back, 5 bases at V and 1 base at J, with 14 bases in the middle. CDR1 is MDHEN, CDR2 SYDVKM, per germline. CDR3: CASSPSSDRNTEAFF. The CDR3 DNA reads as TGTGCCAGCAGTCCTTCCTCGGACAGGAACACTGAAGCTTTCTTT.

The V call is TRBV27, the J call TRBJ2-6, with D hard to call. Between the trimmed V and J ends, which lost 5 bases and 0 bases, there was a span of 17 bases. Germline CDR1 MNHEY, CDR2 SMNVEV (reference sequence). This CDR3 spans 18 amino acids. The CDR3 bases are TGTGCCAGCAGTGCCCAGGTGCCCCGATTCTCTGGGGCCAACGTCCTGACTTTC. Its translation is CASSAQVPRFSGANVLTF.

The chain joins TRBV29-1 to TRBJ1-5; D is unresolved. The V end lost 5 bases, the J end lost 2 bases, and 16 bases lay between the germline ends. The CDR3 runs to 15 residues. In germline, CDR1 is SQVTM, CDR2 ANQGSEA. The CDR3 DNA follows: TGCAGCGTTTCTGACGGGTTGTTAGGCAATCAGCCCCAGCATTTT. Translated: CSVSDGLLGNQPQHF.

J is TRBJ2-7 and V is TRBV7-2; 10 bases agree with TRBD1. The germline CDR1 and CDR2 sequences are SGHTA and FQGNSA. V lost 3 bases, J lost 1 base, and 3 bases stayed unmatched. The CDR3 loop spans 15 amino acids. The CDR3 spells CASSLDRGRSYEQYF. The CDR3, as DNA: TGTGCCAGCAGCTTGGACAGGGGGAGGTCCTACGAGCAGTACTTC.